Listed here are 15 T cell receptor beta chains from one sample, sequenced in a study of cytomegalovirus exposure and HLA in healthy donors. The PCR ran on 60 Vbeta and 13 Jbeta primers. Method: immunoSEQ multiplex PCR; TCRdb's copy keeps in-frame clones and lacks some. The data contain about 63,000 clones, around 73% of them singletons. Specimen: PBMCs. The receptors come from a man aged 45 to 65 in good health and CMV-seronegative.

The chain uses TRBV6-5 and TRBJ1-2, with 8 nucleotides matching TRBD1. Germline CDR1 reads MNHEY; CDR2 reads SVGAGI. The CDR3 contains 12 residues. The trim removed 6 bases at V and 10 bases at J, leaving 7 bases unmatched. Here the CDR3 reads CASSRQGMSYTF. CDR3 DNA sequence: TGTGCCAGCAGCCGACAGGGGATGTCCTACACCTTC.

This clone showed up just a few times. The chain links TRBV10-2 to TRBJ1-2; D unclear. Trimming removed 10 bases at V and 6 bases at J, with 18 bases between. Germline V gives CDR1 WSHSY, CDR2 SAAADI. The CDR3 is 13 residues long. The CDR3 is CATAGAEVDGYTF. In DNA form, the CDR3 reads TGCGCCACTGCGGGTGCTGAGGTGGATGGCTACACCTTC.

The CDR3: CASRPGTGGGDTF. The DNA for the CDR3 is TGTGCCAGCCGACCCGGGACAGGGGGCGGTGACACCTTC. The chain carries TRBV6-5 and TRBJ1-2, with 12 bases matching TRBD1. Germline V CDR1 and CDR2: MNHEY, SVGAGI. V lost 8 bases to trimming and J lost 12 bases; unmatched junction nucleotides: 10. The CDR3 extends over 13 amino acids.

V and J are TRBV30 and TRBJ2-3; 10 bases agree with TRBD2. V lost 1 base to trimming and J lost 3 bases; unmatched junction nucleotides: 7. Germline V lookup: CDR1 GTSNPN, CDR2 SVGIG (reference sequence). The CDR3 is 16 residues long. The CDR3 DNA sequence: TGTGCCTGGAGTGACCCCTCTAGCGGGGGTACAGATACGCAGTATTTT. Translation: CAWSDPSSGGTDTQYF.

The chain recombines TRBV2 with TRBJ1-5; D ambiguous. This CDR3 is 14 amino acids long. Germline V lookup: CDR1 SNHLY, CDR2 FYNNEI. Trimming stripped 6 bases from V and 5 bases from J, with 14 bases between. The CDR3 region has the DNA TGTGCCAGCAGACCGATGGTTACTGATCAGCCCCAGCATTTT. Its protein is CASRPMVTDQPQHF.

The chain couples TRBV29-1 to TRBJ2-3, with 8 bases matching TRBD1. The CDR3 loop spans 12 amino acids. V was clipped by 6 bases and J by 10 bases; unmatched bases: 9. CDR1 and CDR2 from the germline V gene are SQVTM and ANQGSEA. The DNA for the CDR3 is TGCAGCGTGGCTTGGGAGACAGGGGCGCAGTATTTT. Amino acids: CSVAWETGAQYF.

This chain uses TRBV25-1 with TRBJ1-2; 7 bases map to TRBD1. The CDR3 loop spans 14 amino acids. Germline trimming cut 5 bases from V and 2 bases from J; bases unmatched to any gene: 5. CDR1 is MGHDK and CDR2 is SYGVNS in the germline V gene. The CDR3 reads CASSPTGMNYGYTF. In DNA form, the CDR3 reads TGTGCCAGCAGTCCGACAGGGATGAACTATGGCTACACCTTC.

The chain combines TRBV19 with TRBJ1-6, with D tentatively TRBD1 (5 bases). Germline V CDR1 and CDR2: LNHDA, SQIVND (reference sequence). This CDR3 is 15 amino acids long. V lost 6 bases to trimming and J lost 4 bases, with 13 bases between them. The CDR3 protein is CASRPYGGYNSPLHF. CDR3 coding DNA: TGTGCCAGTAGGCCCTACGGGGGTTATAATTCACCCCTCCACTTT.

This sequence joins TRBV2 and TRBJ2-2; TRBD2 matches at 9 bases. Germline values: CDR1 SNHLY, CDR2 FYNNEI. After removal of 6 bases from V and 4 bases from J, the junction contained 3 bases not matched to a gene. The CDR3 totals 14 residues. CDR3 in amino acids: CASRATSGTGELFF. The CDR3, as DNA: TGTGCCAGCAGAGCGACTAGCGGCACCGGGGAGCTGTTTTTT.

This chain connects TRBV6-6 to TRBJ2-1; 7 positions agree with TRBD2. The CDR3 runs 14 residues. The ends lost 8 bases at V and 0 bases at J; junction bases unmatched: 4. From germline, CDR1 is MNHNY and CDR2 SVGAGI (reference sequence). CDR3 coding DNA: TGTGCCAGCGGGCGGGGGAGCTCCTACAATGAGCAGTTCTTC. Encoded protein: CASGRGSSYNEQFF.

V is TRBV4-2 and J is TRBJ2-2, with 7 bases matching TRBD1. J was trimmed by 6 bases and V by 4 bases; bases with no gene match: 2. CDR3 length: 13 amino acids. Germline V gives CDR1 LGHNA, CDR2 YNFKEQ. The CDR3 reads CASSRTGAGELFF. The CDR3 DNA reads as TGTGCCAGCAGCCGCACAGGGGCCGGGGAGCTGTTTTTT.

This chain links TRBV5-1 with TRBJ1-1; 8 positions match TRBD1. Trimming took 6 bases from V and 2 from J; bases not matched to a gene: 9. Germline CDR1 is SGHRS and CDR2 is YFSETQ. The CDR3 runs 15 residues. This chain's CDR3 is CASTRSGGLNTEAFF. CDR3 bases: TGCGCCAGCACCCGGTCAGGGGGCTTAAACACTGAAGCTTTCTTT.

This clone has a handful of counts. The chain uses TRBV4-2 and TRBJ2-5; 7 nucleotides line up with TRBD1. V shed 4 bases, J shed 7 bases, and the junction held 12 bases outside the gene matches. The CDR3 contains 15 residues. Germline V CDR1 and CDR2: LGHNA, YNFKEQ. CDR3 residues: CASSLNRQGMGTQYF. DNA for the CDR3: TGTGCCAGCAGCCTTAACCGACAGGGAATGGGGACCCAGTACTTC.

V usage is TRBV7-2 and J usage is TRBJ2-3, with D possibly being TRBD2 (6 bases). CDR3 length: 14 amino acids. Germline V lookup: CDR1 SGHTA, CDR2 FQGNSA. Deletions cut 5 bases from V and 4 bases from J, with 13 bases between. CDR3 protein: CASSLRGNADTQYF. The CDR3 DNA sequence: TGTGCCAGCAGCCTCCGGGGGAACGCAGATACGCAGTATTTT. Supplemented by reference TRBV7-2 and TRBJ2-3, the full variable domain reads GAGVSQSPSNKVTEKGKDVELRCDPISGHTALYWYRQSLGQGLEFLIYFQGNSAPDKSGLPSDRFSAERTGGSVSTLTIQRTQQEDSAVYLCASSLRGNADTQYFGPGTRLTVL.

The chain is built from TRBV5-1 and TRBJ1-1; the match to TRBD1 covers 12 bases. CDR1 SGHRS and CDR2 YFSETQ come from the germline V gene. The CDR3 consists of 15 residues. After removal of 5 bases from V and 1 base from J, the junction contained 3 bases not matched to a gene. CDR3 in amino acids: CASRGTGGPNTEAFF. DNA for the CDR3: TGCGCCAGCAGGGGGACAGGGGGCCCGAACACTGAAGCTTTCTTT.